This T cell receptor (beta chain) was sequenced during a study of read filtering for tumor transcriptome and immune sequencing. Study-wide background: The cohort had over 16 men and over twelve women aged about 45 to 80, mean about 70 years. Transcriptome libraries were built from DNase-treated RNA.

Bone marrow was sampled from every patient at the time of active disease. This clonotype was counted only a few times. Its target is unknown. It may be a read error: a sequence one base away is much more abundant. This CDR3 contains 15 residues. Germline V gene data show CDR1 as MNHEY and CDR2 as SMNVEV (reference sequence). From 400 to 450 ng of RNA, a library with molecular barcoded alpha/delta and beta/gamma adaptors was made. One entry per CDR3 protein results from TCRdb running MiXCR on the reads. The data hold 25,000 to 35,000 distinct CDR3 sequences, with roughly an eighth observed a single time. Findings and limits, study-wide: IR-seq and RNA-seq agreed better without single-read clonotypes.

This sequence was found in a donor aged 40 or older with multiple myeloma. The rearrangement joins TRBV27 to TRBJ2-1; 9 bases are shared with TRBD2. The specimen sequenced was a population of CD138-negative cells sorted from bone marrow. The DNA of the CDR3 is TGTGCCAGCAGTTTAGGACTAGCGAACTACAATGGGCAGTTCTTC. This translates into CASSLGLANYNGQFF.